These 14 T cell receptor beta chains came from one sample sequenced in a study of T-cell memory formation after mild COVID-19 (dated by TCRdb to about 2021). To prepare the library, 5' RACE was applied. These reads were obtained on an Illumina NovaSeq 6000. The public reads were run again by TCRdb, first through fastp at Q25 and then through MiXCR, and only productive beta chains were kept. Rows with one shared CDR3 protein collapse into an entry with the most common genes and DNA. This sample gives 200,000 to 250,000 distinct CDR3 sequences in total; roughly a tenth of them show up just once. 22% of the sample goes to the ten largest clones. Sequencing was done on a sample of PBMCs or a T cell subset sorted from them (not recorded which). Receptors originate from a man between 18 and 35 years old who had mild COVID-19 (a few samples of this study predate the infection). The sample titles of this study are shuffled in the database, so cell type and time point are left out; the donor was told from shared clones.

Here the CDR3 DNA reads TGTGCCAGCGGTCCTACACTCGGCACTGAAGCTTTCTTT. This translates into CASGPTLGTEAFF. The chain has TRBV2 and TRBJ1-1; D is unclear. CDR3 length: 13 amino acids. V was trimmed by 8 bases and J by 4 bases, leaving 14 bases between them. Germline values: CDR1 SNHLY, CDR2 FYNNEI.

This clonotype occurred a few times. The chain uses TRBV18 and TRBJ2-5; the match to TRBD2 covers 14 bases. V was clipped by 3 bases and J by 2 bases; unmatched bases: 5. The CDR3 spans 17 residues. Germline V gives CDR1 KGHSH, CDR2 LQKENI. CDR3 in amino acids: CASSPPGTSGGQETQYF. In DNA form, the CDR3 reads TGTGCCAGCTCACCCCCCGGGACTAGCGGGGGTCAAGAGACCCAGTACTTC.

This clonotype was seen more than once but under ten times. The chain joins TRBV27 to TRBJ2-3; 7 bases align to TRBD1. V lost 6 bases to trimming and J lost 5 bases; unmatched junction nucleotides: 8. The CDR3 loop spans 14 amino acids. CDR1 and CDR2 (germline): MNHEY, SMNVEV (reference sequence). CDR3 region: CASRDRVWGDTQYF. The CDR3 DNA reads as TGTGCCAGCAGAGACAGGGTGTGGGGAGATACGCAGTATTTT.

This CDR3 reads CASSYMGLRMRGAQYF. In DNA, the CDR3 is TGTGCCAGCAGTTACATGGGACTCCGAATGCGCGGGGCGCAGTATTTT. This sequence joins TRBV6-2 or TRBV6-3 and TRBJ2-3, with a possible D match to TRBD2 (6 bases). The CDR3 extends over 16 amino acids. CDR1 is MNHEY, CDR2 SVGEGT, per germline. V was clipped by 2 bases and J by 10 bases, with 22 bases between them.

This clonotype was picked up a small number of times. The chain uses TRBV20-1 and TRBJ2-1, with 9 bases aligning to TRBD1. V trimming: 4 bases; J trimming: 8 bases; junction bases outside the gene matches: 6. CDR1 is DFQATT and CDR2 is SNEGSKA in the germline V gene (reference sequence). This CDR3 region has 13 residues. The CDR3 region is CSATSTGGDEQFF. The CDR3 bases are TGCAGTGCTACCTCGACAGGGGGAGATGAGCAGTTCTTC.

In its sample, this clonotype was seen many times. The rearrangement links TRBV28 to TRBJ2-1, with 7 bases aligning to TRBD1. With V trimmed by 5 bases and J by 10 bases, 11 bases remained unmatched. The CDR3 consists of 14 residues. CDR1 is MDHEN and CDR2 is SYDVKM in the germline V gene. CDR3 protein: CASSPPRTGKEQFF. CDR3 in DNA: TGTGCCAGCAGTCCCCCTCGGACAGGAAAGGAGCAGTTCTTC.

The rearrangement links TRBV7-3 to TRBJ2-5; D ambiguous. Per the germline V gene, CDR1 is SGHTA and CDR2 is FQGTGA. The CDR3 is 13 amino acids. Deletions cut 3 bases from V and 3 bases from J, with 8 bases between. CDR3 in amino acids: CASSFGPKETQYF. CDR3 sequence (DNA): TGTGCCAGCAGCTTTGGACCGAAAGAGACCCAGTACTTC.

This clonotype was observed a handful of times. The rearrangement uses TRBV4-1 and TRBJ2-1; TRBD1 matches 9 bases. The CDR3 sequence is 13 residues long. The V gene end was trimmed by 3 bases and the J gene end by 7 bases; junction bases not matched to a gene: 1. Germline V gene lookup returns CDR1 MGHRA and CDR2 YSYEKL. CDR3 DNA sequence: TGCGCCAGCAGCCATGGACAGGGGAATGAGCAGTTCTTC. Its translation is CASSHGQGNEQFF.

The CDR3 reads CSVGAGYTGELFF. The CDR3, as DNA: TGCAGCGTTGGAGCAGGGTACACCGGGGAGCTGTTTTTT. V and J are TRBV29-1 and TRBJ2-2, with a weak D call TRBD1 (5 bases). The CDR3 consists of 13 residues. Germline V lookup: CDR1 SQVTM, CDR2 ANQGSEA. Trimming took off 4 bases at V and 3 bases at J, with 9 bases between the two ends.

This clonotype was counted at least ten times. The chain recombines TRBV4-1 with TRBJ2-3; D gene unclear. This CDR3 has 16 residues. From germline, CDR1 is MGHRA and CDR2 YSYEKL. Trimming took 0 bases from V and 2 from J, leaving 12 bases between them. The CDR3 DNA sequence: TGCGCCAGCAGCCAAGAGACTTTCCCATCCACAGATACGCAGTATTTT. Encoded protein: CASSQETFPSTDTQYF.

This sequence joins TRBV4-1 and TRBJ1-6; TRBD1 aligns across 8 bases. Germline trimming cut 6 bases from V and 13 bases from J; bases unmatched to any gene: 8. This CDR3 spans 13 amino acids. From germline, CDR1 is MGHRA and CDR2 YSYEKL. The CDR3: CASRDQGARPLHF. In DNA, the CDR3 is TGCGCCAGCAGGGACCAGGGGGCTCGTCCCCTCCACTTT.

This clonotype was found many times. The chain employs TRBV5-1 and TRBJ2-1; D gene ambiguous. This CDR3 has 15 amino acids. Trimming removed 2 bases at V and 3 bases at J, with 12 bases between. Germline assignment: CDR1 SGHRS and CDR2 YFSETQ. The CDR3 nucleotides are TGCGCCAGCAGCTTCTCGGCAGATCTCTACAATGAGCAGTTCTTC. Its translation is CASSFSADLYNEQFF.

V usage is TRBV6-5 and J usage is TRBJ2-3; a weak D match, TRBD1 (5 bases). Germline loops: CDR1 MNHEY, CDR2 SVGAGI. V was pared by 2 bases and J by 3 bases, with 12 bases between. This CDR3 is 15 amino acids long. CDR3 bases: TGTGCCAGCAGTTACAATCGACAGAGAACAGATACGCAGTATTTT. It yields the protein CASSYNRQRTDTQYF.

The chain employs TRBV12-3 or TRBV12-4 and TRBJ1-5; 9 bases align to TRBD1. V shed 6 bases, J shed 7 bases, and the junction held 4 bases outside the gene matches. The CDR3 extends over 13 amino acids. The CDR3 spells CASRSDRGQPQHF. The CDR3 DNA reads TGTGCCAGCAGATCGGACAGGGGACAGCCCCAGCATTTT.